This T cell receptor beta chain is from a study of T-cell reconstitution after alpha-beta-depleted transplantation in children. Overall study findings and caveats: Some patients owed their high day-60 TCRbeta diversity to surviving recipient T cells and thymic progenitors. After transplant, at about two months, alpha-beta T cells were reportedly derived from several hundred expanded graft clones. T-cell counts and diversity were attributed mostly to newly produced T cells one year after transplant.

Unique molecular identifiers were used in preparing the TCRbeta library. TCRdb reprocessed the PCR reads with MiXCR, giving one entry per CDR3 protein. The top ten clones hold about 2.2% of a sample with a few hundred thousand distinct CDR3 sequences, 10% to 15% of them seen once. The V end lost 3 bases, the J end lost 4 bases, and 9 bases lay between the germline ends. From germline, CDR1 is DFQATT and CDR2 SNEGSKA (reference sequence). This CDR3 has 12 amino acids. In its sample, this clonotype was seen a few times. Its antigen is currently unknown. This TCR derives from a male patient younger than 18 who had a stem cell transplant for acute myeloid leukemia, so the T cells may come from the graft donor. This specimen was PBMCs, mostly from graft donor cells, taken 360 days after TCRalphabeta/CD19-depleted stem cell transplant. This sequence joins TRBV20-1 and TRBJ2-5; no definite D call. CDR3 in amino acids: CSASGSPETQYF. For the CDR3, the DNA is TGCAGTGCTAGTGGGTCCCCAGAGACCCAGTACTTC.